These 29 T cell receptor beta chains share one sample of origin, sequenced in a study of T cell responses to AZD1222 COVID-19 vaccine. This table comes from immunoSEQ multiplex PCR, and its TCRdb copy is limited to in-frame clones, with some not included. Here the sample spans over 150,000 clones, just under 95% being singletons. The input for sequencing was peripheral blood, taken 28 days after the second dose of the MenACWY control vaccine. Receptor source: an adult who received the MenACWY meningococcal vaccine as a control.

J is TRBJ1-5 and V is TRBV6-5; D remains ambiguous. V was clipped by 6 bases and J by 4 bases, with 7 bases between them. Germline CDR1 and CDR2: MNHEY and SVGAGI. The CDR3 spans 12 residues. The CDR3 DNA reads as TGTGCCAGCAGACGTCCTAATCAGCCCCAGCATTTT. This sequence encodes CASRRPNQPQHF.

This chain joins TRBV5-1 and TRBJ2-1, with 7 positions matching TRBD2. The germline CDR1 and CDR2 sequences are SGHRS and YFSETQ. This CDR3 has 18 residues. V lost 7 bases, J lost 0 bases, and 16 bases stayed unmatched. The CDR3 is CASFSPAGGRSSYNEQFF. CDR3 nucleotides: TGCGCCAGCTTTTCCCCAGCCGGGGGGAGGAGCTCCTACAATGAGCAGTTCTTC.

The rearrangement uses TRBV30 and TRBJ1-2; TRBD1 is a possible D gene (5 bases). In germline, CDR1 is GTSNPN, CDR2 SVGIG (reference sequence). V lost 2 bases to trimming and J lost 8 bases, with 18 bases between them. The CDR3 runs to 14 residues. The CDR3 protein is CAWSSGTGSGGYTF. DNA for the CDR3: TGTGCCTGGAGTTCCGGGACGGGCTCTGGGGGCTACACCTTC.

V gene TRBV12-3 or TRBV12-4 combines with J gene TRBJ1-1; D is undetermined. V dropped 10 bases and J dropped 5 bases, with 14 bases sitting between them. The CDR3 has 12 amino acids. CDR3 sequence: CAIQTRGTEAFF. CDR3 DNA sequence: TGTGCCATTCAGACACGAGGAACTGAAGCTTTCTTT.

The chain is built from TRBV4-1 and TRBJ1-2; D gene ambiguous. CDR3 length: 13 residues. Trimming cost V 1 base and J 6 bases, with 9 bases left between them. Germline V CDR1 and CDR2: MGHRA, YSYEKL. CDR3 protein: CASSQVAIDGYTF. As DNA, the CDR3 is TGCGCCAGCAGCCAAGTGGCAATAGATGGCTACACCTTC.

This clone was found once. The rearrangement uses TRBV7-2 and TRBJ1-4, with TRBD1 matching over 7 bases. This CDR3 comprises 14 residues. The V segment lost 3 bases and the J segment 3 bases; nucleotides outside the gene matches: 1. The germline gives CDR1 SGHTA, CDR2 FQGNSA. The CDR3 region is CASSFQGANEKLFF. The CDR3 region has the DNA TGTGCCAGCAGCTTCCAGGGGGCTAATGAAAAACTGTTTTTT.

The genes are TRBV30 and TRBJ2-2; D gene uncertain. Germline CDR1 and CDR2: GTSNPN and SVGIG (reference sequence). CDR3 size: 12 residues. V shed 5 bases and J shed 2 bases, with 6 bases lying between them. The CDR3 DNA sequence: TGTGCCTGGGAAGACAACACCGGGGAGCTGTTTTTT. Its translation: CAWEDNTGELFF. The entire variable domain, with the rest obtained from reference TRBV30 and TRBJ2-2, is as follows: SQTIHQWPATLVQPVGSPLSLECTVEGTSNPNLYWYRQAAGRGLQLLFYSVGIGQISSEVPQNLSASRPQDRQFILSSKKLLLSDSGFYLCAWEDNTGELFFGEGSRLTVL.

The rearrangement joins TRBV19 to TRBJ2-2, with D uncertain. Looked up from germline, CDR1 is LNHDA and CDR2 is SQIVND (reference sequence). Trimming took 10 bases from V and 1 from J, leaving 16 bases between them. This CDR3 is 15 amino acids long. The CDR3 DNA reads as TGTGCCACCTATCATTATGGGGTGAACACCGGGGAGCTGTTTTTT. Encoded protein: CATYHYGVNTGELFF. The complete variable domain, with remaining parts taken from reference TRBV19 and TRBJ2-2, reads DGGITQSPKYLFRKEGQNVTLSCEQNLNHDAMYWYRQDPGQGLRLIYYSQIVNDFQKGDIAEGYSVSREKKESFPLTVTSAQKNPTAFYLCATYHYGVNTGELFFGEGSRLTVL.

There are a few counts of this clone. The CDR3: CASSLTGTGGGETQYF. CDR3 DNA sequence: TGTGCCAGCAGCTTGACCGGGACAGGGGGCGGTGAGACCCAGTACTTC. This sequence joins TRBV5-4 and TRBJ2-5, with 12 bases fitting TRBD1. The V and J ends lost 1 base and 5 bases, in that order; junction bases with no gene match: 6. Germline V CDR1 and CDR2: SGHNT, YYREEE (reference sequence). The CDR3 runs 16 residues.

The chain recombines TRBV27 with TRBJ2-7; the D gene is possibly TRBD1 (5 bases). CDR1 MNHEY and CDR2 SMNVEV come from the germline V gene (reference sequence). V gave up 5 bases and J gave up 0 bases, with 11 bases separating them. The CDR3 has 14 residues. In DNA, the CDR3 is TGTGCCAGCAGTCAGGGAAGGTCCTCCTACGAGCAGTACTTC. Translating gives CASSQGRSSYEQYF.

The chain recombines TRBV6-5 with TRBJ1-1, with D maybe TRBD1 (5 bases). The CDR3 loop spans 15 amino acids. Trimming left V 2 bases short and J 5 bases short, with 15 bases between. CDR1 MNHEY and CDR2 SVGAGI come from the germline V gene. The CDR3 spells CASSYPFRVGTEAFF. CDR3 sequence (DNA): TGTGCCAGCAGTTACCCCTTCAGGGTAGGAACTGAAGCTTTCTTT.

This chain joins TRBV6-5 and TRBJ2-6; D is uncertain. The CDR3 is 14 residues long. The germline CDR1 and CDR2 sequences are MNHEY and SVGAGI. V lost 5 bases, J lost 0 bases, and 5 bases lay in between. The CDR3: CASSIYSGANVLTF. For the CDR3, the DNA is TGTGCCAGCAGTATCTACTCTGGGGCCAACGTCCTGACTTTC.

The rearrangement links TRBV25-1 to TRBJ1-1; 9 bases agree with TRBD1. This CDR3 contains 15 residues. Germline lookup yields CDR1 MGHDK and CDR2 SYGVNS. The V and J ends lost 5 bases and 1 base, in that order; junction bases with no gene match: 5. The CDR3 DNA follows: TGTGCCAGCAGTAGGACAGGGGATTGGAACACTGAAGCTTTCTTT. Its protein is CASSRTGDWNTEAFF.

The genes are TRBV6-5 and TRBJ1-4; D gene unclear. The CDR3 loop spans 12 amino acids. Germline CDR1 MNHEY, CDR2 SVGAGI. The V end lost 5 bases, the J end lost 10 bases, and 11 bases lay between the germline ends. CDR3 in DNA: TGTGCCAGCAGTCAGAAGGGAGGAAAACTGTTTTTT. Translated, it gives CASSQKGGKLFF.

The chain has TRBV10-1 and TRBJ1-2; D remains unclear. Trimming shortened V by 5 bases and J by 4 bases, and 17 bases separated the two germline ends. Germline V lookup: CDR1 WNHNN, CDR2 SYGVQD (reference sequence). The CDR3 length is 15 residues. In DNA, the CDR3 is TGCGCCAGCAGTCAAACCCAGAATTCCGGCTATGGCTACACCTTC. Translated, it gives CASSQTQNSGYGYTF.

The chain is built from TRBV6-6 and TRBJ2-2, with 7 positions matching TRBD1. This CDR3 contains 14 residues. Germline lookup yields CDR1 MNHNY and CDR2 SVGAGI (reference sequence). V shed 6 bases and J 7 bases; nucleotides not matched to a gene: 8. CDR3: CASSRDRAVGELFF. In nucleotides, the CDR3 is TGTGCCAGCAGCCGCGACAGGGCCGTCGGGGAGCTGTTTTTT.

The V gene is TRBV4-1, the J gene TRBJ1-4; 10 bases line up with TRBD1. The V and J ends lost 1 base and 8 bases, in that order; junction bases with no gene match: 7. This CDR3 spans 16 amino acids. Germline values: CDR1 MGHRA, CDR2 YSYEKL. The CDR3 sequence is CASSQGWTGGDEKLFF. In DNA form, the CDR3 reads TGCGCCAGCAGCCAAGGTTGGACAGGGGGTGACGAAAAACTGTTTTTT.

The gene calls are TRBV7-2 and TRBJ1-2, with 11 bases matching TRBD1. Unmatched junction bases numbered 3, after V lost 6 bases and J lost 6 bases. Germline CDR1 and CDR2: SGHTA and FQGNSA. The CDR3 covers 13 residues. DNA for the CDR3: TGTGCCAGCAGGCGGGACAGGGGGGATGGCTACACCTTC. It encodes CASRRDRGDGYTF.

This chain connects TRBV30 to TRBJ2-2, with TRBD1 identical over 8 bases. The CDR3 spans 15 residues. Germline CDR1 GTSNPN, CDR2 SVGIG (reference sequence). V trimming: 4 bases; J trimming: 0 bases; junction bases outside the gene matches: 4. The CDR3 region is CAWTRTGTNTGELFF. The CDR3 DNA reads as TGTGCCTGGACCCGGACAGGGACGAACACCGGGGAGCTGTTTTTT.

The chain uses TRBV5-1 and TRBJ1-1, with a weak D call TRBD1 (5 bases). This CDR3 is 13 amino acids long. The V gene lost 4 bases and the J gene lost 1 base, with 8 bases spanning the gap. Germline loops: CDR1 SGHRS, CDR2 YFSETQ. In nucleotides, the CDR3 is TGCGCCAGCAGCCCTGGACAGAACACTGAAGCTTTCTTT. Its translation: CASSPGQNTEAFF.

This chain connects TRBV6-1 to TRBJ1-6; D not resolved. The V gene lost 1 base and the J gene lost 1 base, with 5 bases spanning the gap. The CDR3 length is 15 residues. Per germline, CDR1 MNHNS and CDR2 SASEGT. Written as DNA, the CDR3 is TGTGCCAGCAGTGAAGGAGAATCCTATAATTCACCCCTCCACTTT. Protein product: CASSEGESYNSPLHF.

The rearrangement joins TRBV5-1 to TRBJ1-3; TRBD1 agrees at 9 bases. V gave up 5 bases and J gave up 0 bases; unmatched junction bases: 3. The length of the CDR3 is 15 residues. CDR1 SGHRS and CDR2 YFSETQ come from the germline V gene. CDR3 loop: CASSTGGNSGNTIYF. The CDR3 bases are TGCGCCAGCAGTACAGGGGGCAACTCTGGAAACACCATATATTTT.

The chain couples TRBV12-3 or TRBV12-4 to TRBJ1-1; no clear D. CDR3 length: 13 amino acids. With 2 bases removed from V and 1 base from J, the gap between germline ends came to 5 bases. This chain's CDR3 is CASSLSKNTEAFF. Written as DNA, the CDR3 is TGTGCCAGCAGTTTAAGCAAGAACACTGAAGCTTTCTTT.

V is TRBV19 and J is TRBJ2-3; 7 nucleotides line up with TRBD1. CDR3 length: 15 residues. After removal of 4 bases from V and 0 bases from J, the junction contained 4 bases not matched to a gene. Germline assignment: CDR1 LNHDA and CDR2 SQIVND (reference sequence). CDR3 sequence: CASSNRGISTDTQYF. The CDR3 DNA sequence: TGTGCCAGTAGTAACAGGGGCATTAGCACAGATACGCAGTATTTT.

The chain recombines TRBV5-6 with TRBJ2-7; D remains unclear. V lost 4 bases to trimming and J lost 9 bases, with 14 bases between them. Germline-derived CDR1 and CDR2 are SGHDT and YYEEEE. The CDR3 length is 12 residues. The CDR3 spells CASSGRTWVQYF. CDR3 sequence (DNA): TGTGCCAGCAGCGGGCGAACCTGGGTGCAGTACTTC.

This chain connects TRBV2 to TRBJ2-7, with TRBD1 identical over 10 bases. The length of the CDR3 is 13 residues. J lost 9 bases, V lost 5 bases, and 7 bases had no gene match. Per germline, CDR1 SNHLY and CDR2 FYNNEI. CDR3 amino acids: CASSPGQGNRQYF. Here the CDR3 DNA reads TGTGCCAGCAGTCCGGGACAGGGGAATCGGCAGTACTTC.

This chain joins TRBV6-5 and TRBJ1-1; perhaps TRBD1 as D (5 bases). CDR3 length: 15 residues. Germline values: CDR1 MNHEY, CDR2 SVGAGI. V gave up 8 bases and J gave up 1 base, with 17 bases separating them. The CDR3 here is CASGSYTGRNTEAFF. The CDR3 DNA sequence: TGTGCCAGCGGGAGTTACACGGGACGGAACACTGAAGCTTTCTTT.

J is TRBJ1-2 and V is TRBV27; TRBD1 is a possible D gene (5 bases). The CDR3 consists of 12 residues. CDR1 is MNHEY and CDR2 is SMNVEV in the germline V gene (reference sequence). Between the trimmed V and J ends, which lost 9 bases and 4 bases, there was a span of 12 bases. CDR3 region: CARRGDPYGYTF. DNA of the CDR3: TGTGCCAGAAGAGGGGATCCCTATGGCTACACCTTC.

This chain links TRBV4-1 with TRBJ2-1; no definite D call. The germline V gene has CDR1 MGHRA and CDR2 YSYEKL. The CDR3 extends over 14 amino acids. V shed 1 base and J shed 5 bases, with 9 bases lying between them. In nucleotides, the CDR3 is TGCGCCAGCAGCCAAGGGTTACAAGACAATGAGCAGTTCTTC. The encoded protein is CASSQGLQDNEQFF.